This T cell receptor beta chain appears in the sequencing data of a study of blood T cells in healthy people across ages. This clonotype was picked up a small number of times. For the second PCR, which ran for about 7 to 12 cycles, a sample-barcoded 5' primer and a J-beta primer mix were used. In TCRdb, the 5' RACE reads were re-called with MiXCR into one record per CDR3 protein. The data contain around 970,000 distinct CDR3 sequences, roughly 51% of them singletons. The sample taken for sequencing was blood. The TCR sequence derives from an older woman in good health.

This chain's CDR3 is CASSLRGYDSVPNGEQYF. For the CDR3, the DNA is TGTGCCAGCAGCTTGCGGGGATACGATAGCGTCCCAAACGGGGAGCAGTACTTC. The chain has TRBV7-2 and TRBJ2-7, with D possibly TRBD2 on 6 matching bases. Per the germline V gene, CDR1 is SGHTA and CDR2 is FQGNSA. With 3 bases removed from V and 7 bases from J, the gap between germline ends came to 28 bases. This CDR3 comprises 18 residues.